This TCR beta chain comes out of a study of Graves' ophthalmopathy and Graves' hyperthyroidism (dated by TCRdb to 2016 to 2019). In the study overall: Peripheral blood was collected before any treatment was given, at the time of initial diagnosis. To tell Graves' ophthalmopathy apart from Graves' hyperthyroidism, and to predict which patients would progress to ophthalmopathy, the study relied on TCR beta repertoire signatures. For independent validation, a separate cohort was made up of approximately 19 hyperthyroidism patients plus 17 patients who later progressed from hyperthyroidism to ophthalmopathy. To explore V-J signatures that separate ophthalmopathy from hyperthyroidism, a discovery set of 100 patients was enrolled, consisting of 43 with ophthalmopathy and approximately 57 with stable hyperthyroidism. In over 5 hyperthyroidism patients, the T-cell repertoires found in thyroid tissue were compared with those found in blood. In total, under 150 blood samples were TCR-sequenced: around 42 ophthalmopathy, approximately 75 hyperthyroidism and some 17 hyperthyroidism-to-ophthalmopathy patients. Following sample collection, hyperthyroidism patients were given methimazole at a starting dose of 30 mg daily, and ophthalmopathy patients were given high-dose intravenous methylprednisolone. The approximately 95 discovery patients were divided at random into training and test sets in a 7:3 ratio. Points the paper makes about the study in general: In validation, the model predicted ophthalmopathy progression with over 60% sensitivity and about 73% specificity; approximately 12 predicted patients were CT-confirmed with GO in a median of around 6.5 months. Most of the expanded thyroid clonotypes with a frequency above 0.001 were also detected in blood, and it was suggested that the thyroid immune response may be reflected by blood repertoires. No statistical method was used to set the sample size in advance, and the investigators knew which group each participant was assigned to. Ophthalmopathy was separated from stable hyperthyroidism by the 13-signature model with just under 90% sensitivity and about 83% specificity in cross-validation and with 80%/75% in the test set.

V is pared back by 5 bases and J by 2 bases, with 16 bases lying between the germline termini. Including the terminal cysteine and phenylalanine, the CDR3 comprises 15 residues. The kept DNA is CDR3 alone, 45 bases in frame from the first base. Sequences SGHVS (CDR1) and FQNEAQ (CDR2) are obtained from the germline V gene. For repertoire sequencing, TCR beta CDR3 regions were amplified from RNA transcripts. A first-round RT-PCR used HTBI primers with the Qiagen OneStep RT-PCR kit, followed by a second-round multiplex PCR, size selection and purification. Libraries were sequenced paired-end with 100 bp reads on an Illumina HiSeq2000. Under the source paper's analysis protocol: SOAPnuke was used to process the reads, removing any read that contained adapters or uncalled bases, had a mean Phred below 15, or lacked an exact match to the constant primer or identifier. COPE v1.2.5 was used to merge high-quality paired reads. Clonotypes were defined as unique nucleotide sequences and were aligned to IMGT TRB V, D and J references using MiTCR v1.1. Only V-J combinations with frequency above 0.0001 were analysed, covering approximately 99% of repertoires. For each V-J combination, a TCR clonal expansion and chaos score was defined as F50 clonal expansion divided by the chaos observed in the TCRdist matrix. Features were reduced by Welch's t-statistics and random forest to around 13 V-J combinations, which fed a naive Bayes classifier. The similarity between thyroid and blood repertoires was quantified using the Morisita-Horn index. TCRdb's own reprocessing of the public reads used fastp at Q25 and MiXCR and kept productive beta chains. Each CDR3 protein appears once, grouped with its most common genes and DNA. None of the V and J calls come from the authors' own analysis; TCRdb made them. The sample table lists hundreds of thousands of distinct CDR3 sequences, about 20% of them with a count of one. The biggest ten clones account for roughly 6.9% of the sample.

This clonotype was observed at least ten times. This receptor's antigen is unknown. The record has no base qualities; no much larger clone is one base away. Hyperthyroidism was considered stable if no progression to ophthalmopathy occurred within 18 months of follow-up. Patients with hyperthyroidism were aged 18 to 65 years, had been newly diagnosed, and had a disease duration of less than 2 months. Anyone with other autoimmune diseases, uncontrolled infections, pregnancy or lactation was excluded from the study. Diagnosis was based on clinical symptoms, serum thyroxine, TRAb, thyroid ultrasound and orbital computed tomography. PBMCs were isolated from 7.5 to 10 ml of fresh peripheral blood by Ficoll-Paque density gradient centrifugation. Total RNA was extracted using Trizol reagent, and RNA quality was checked on an Agilent 2100 Bioanalyzer.

The sample comprised peripheral blood. Recombination linked TRBV7-8 to TRBJ2-7; the D gene is possibly TRBD2, with 5 bases matching. This TCR was sampled from a woman aged 18-35 years with stable Graves' hyperthyroidism. Some clones in this sample may be carry-over from other donors' samples. Donor details come from another sample of the same person, matched by shared clones. Here is the DNA: TGTGCCAGCAGCCACGGGATAGCGACAACCTACGAGCAGTACTTC. Its protein reads: CASSHGIATTYEQYF. The CDR3, completed at both ends by the reference TRBV7-8 and TRBJ2-7 genes, gives the full variable domain GAGVSQSPRYKVAKRGQDVALRCDPISGHVSLFWYQQALGQGPEFLTYFQNEAQLDKSGLPSDRFFAERPEGSVSTLKIQRTQQEDSAVYLCASSHGIATTYEQYFGPGTRLTVT.